This passage covers 32 T cell receptor beta chains from one sample sequenced in a study of shared clonotypes between healthy human individuals (dated by TCRdb to the early 2020s). The library was made by the immunoSEQ multiplex PCR assay. The immuneACCESS repertoire file appears here via TCRdb, limited to in-frame rearrangements. These files lack a portion of the clones; in checked studies, under half of the deficit traces to unresolved V genes, and the cause of the others is not known. The sample contains about 490,000 clones, roughly four fifths of them found a single time. Jointly, the top ten make up 10% to 15% of the sample. The source material was PBMCs. All receptors derive from a woman aged 35 to 49 in good health. Some clones in this sample may be carry-over from other donors' samples.

The chain uses TRBV28 and TRBJ2-7; 11 nucleotides line up with TRBD2. Germline V gene data show CDR1 as MDHEN and CDR2 as SYDVKM. J gave up 2 bases and V 5 bases, and 5 bases lay outside the gene matches. There are 15 residues in the CDR3. The CDR3 region is CASSPGTSGTYEQYF. CDR3 nucleotide sequence: TGTGCCAGCAGTCCCGGGACTAGCGGCACCTACGAGCAGTACTTC.

The V gene is TRBV28, the J gene TRBJ1-1; the match to TRBD1 covers 7 bases. The germline gives CDR1 MDHEN, CDR2 SYDVKM. V lost 5 bases, J lost 5 bases, and 8 bases stayed unmatched. CDR3 length: 14 amino acids. CDR3 protein: CASSAPQGPTEAFF. CDR3 DNA: TGTGCCAGCAGTGCCCCACAGGGGCCGACTGAAGCTTTCTTT.

The chain joins TRBV27 to TRBJ1-1; D unresolved. Looked up from germline, CDR1 is MNHEY and CDR2 is SMNVEV (reference sequence). Trimming took off 2 bases at V and 1 base at J, with 14 bases between the two ends. This CDR3 has 16 residues. The CDR3: CASSLRVGPPNTEAFF. In DNA form, the CDR3 reads TGTGCCAGCAGTTTACGCGTCGGACCGCCGAACACTGAAGCTTTCTTT.

On this clone itself: A read error may be the cause here, since a much bigger clone is one base away. The chain carries TRBV4-1 and TRBJ2-3; 10 bases are shared with TRBD2. The CDR3 is 17 amino acids. Trimming took 0 bases from V and 2 from J; bases not matched to a gene: 5. Germline values: CDR1 MGHRA, CDR2 YSYEKL. Written as DNA, the CDR3 is TGCGCCAGCAGCCAAGACTCTAGCGGGAGAAACACAGATACGCAGTATTTT. Translated, it gives CASSQDSSGRNTDTQYF.

In its sample, this clone was seen once. Here the CDR3 reads CASSGPGNTGELFF. CDR3 in DNA: TGTGCCAGCAGCGGCCCGGGGAACACCGGGGAGCTGTTTTTT. This rearrangement joins TRBV9 to TRBJ2-2; D gene uncertain. Per germline, CDR1 SGDLS and CDR2 YYNGEE. V was clipped by 3 bases and J by 1 base, with 7 bases between them. The CDR3 is 14 residues long.

This clone was seen a single time. V and J are TRBV5-1 and TRBJ1-1; no clear D gene. Trimming cost V 1 base and J 3 bases, with 13 bases left between them. Germline-derived CDR1 and CDR2 are SGHRS and YFSETQ. This CDR3 has 15 residues. The CDR3 DNA is TGCGCCAGCAGCTTGCAAAGGTCCGGGGACACTGAAGCTTTCTTT. It codes for CASSLQRSGDTEAFF.

The chain recombines TRBV5-6 with TRBJ2-2, with TRBD1 matching over 7 bases. V was pared by 5 bases and J by 4 bases, with 14 bases of the junction left unmatched. The CDR3 has 17 residues. Germline lookup yields CDR1 SGHDT and CDR2 YYEEEE. DNA of the CDR3: TGTGCCAGCAGATTTTATAGGGGGCCCGCGAGCACCGGGGAGCTGTTTTTT. As protein: CASRFYRGPASTGELFF.

The chain uses TRBV9 and TRBJ1-3; a possible D gene is TRBD1 (6 bases). The CDR3 is made up of 14 amino acids. The V gene's germline CDR1 is SGDLS and CDR2 YYNGEE. The V gene lost 3 bases and the J gene lost 9 bases, with 16 bases spanning the gap. CDR3 DNA sequence: TGTGCCAGCAGCGCGTCCGAGGGGGGCACCACCATATATTTT. Translation gives CASSASEGGTTIYF. Drawing the rest from reference TRBV9 and TRBJ1-3, the complete variable domain is DSGVTQTPKHLITATGQRVTLRCSPRSGDLSVYWYQQSLDQGLQFLIQYYNGEERAKGNILERFSAQQFPDLHSELNLSSLELGDSALYFCASSASEGGTTIYFGEGSWLTVV.

The chain employs TRBV28 and TRBJ1-1, with D unclear. The germline gives CDR1 MDHEN, CDR2 SYDVKM. Trimming cost V 3 bases and J 7 bases, with 9 bases left between them. The CDR3 has 12 amino acids. Written as DNA, the CDR3 is TGTGCCAGCAGTTTGATTGCCGGTGAAGCTTTCTTT. Translated, it gives CASSLIAGEAFF.

This chain joins TRBV5-5 and TRBJ1-2; maybe TRBD1 (6 bases). Trimming left V 4 bases short and J 6 bases short, with 16 bases between. The CDR3 length is 14 residues. Germline lookup yields CDR1 SGHKS and CDR2 YYEKEE (reference sequence). The CDR3 DNA reads TGTGCCAGCAGCGTTGACGGGCAGGGGAATGGCTACACCTTC. It is translated as CASSVDGQGNGYTF.

V is TRBV6-5 and J is TRBJ2-7; D unresolved. Trimming removed 6 bases at V and 4 bases at J, with 16 bases between. Per the germline V gene, CDR1 is MNHEY and CDR2 is SVGAGI. CDR3 length: 14 amino acids. The CDR3 region has the DNA TGTGCCAGCAGGCCCACCTTTCTTCGGTACGAGCAGTACTTC. Its translation: CASRPTFLRYEQYF.

This chain links TRBV11-3 with TRBJ2-2; TRBD2 aligns across 7 bases. The CDR3 consists of 17 residues. Germline loops: CDR1 SGHNT, CDR2 YENEEA. V shed 5 bases, J shed 7 bases, and the junction held 16 bases outside the gene matches. CDR3 nucleotide sequence: TGTGCCAGCAGCCCCACCCCCGGACTAGTCTCGTACGGGGAGCTGTTTTTT. Translated, it gives CASSPTPGLVSYGELFF.

In DNA, the CDR3 is TGTGCCAGCAGCCCCCGGCTAGTCAATGAGCAGTTCTTC. This gives the protein CASSPRLVNEQFF. V is TRBV9 and J is TRBJ2-1, with unresolved D. V was clipped by 4 bases and J by 6 bases, with 11 bases between them. The length of the CDR3 is 13 residues. Per germline, CDR1 SGDLS and CDR2 YYNGEE. The full variable domain, with the rest looked up from reference TRBV9 and TRBJ2-1, is DSGVTQTPKHLITATGQRVTLRCSPRSGDLSVYWYQQSLDQGLQFLIQYYNGEERAKGNILERFSAQQFPDLHSELNLSSLELGDSALYFCASSPRLVNEQFFGPGTRLTVL.

The rearrangement joins TRBV5-5 to TRBJ1-1, with a weak D call TRBD1 (5 bases). Germline CDR1 reads SGHKS; CDR2 reads YYEKEE (reference sequence). Trimming stripped 4 bases from V and 7 bases from J, with 14 bases between. CDR3 length: 13 amino acids. Here the CDR3 DNA reads TGTGCCAGCAGCCCCGACAGCGGGAGTGAAGCTTTCTTT. Translation: CASSPDSGSEAFF.

The CDR3 loop is CASSGTGDTEAFF. CDR3 nucleotides: TGTGCCAGTAGTGGGACAGGGGACACTGAAGCTTTCTTT. The V and J genes are TRBV19 and TRBJ1-1, with 10 nucleotides matching TRBD1. This CDR3 is built from 13 residues. CDR1 and CDR2 (germline): LNHDA, SQIVND (reference sequence). The junction had 0 bases not matched to a gene; V was cut back by 5 bases and J by 3 bases. Combining the CDR3 with reference TRBV19 and TRBJ1-1 gives the whole variable domain DGGITQSPKYLFRKEGQNVTLSCEQNLNHDAMYWYRQDPGQGLRLIYYSQIVNDFQKGDIAEGYSVSREKKESFPLTVTSAQKNPTAFYLCASSGTGDTEAFFGQGTRLTVV.

This clone was seen many times. The chain recombines TRBV6-4 with TRBJ2-1; possible D gene TRBD2, 5 bases. CDR3 length: 15 amino acids. Between the trimmed V and J ends, which lost 4 bases and 5 bases, there was a span of 15 bases. Germline loops: CDR1 MRHNA, CDR2 SNTAGT. CDR3 region: CASSATPEGHNEQFF. The CDR3 nucleotides are TGTGCCAGCAGTGCCACCCCCGAGGGCCACAATGAGCAGTTCTTC.

This clone was observed once. The chain recombines TRBV4-1 with TRBJ2-7; D may be TRBD2 (6 bases). The DNA end is a closer match to TRBJ2-1, so the J assignment may be wrong. The CDR3 contains 11 residues. The germline gives CDR1 MGHRA, CDR2 YSYEKL. CDR3 DNA sequence: TGCGCCAGCAGGGGGGGAGATGAGCAGTTCTTC. This codes for CASRGGDEQFF.

The CDR3 reads CASSQEYRVGQETQYF. The CDR3 region has the DNA TGCGCCAGCAGCCAAGAATATAGGGTTGGCCAAGAGACCCAGTACTTC. This chain connects TRBV4-1 to TRBJ2-5; D is ambiguous. The CDR3 has 16 amino acids. CDR1 and CDR2 from the germline V gene are MGHRA and YSYEKL. Trimming stripped 0 bases from V and 1 base from J, with 12 bases between.

The V and J genes are TRBV10-3 and TRBJ2-7; D is ambiguous. The CDR3 consists of 11 residues. V lost 4 bases and J 7 bases, leaving 8 bases between the germline ends. CDR1 and CDR2 (germline): ENHRY, SYGVKD. CDR3 nucleotides: TGTGCCATCAGTGGGGAACTGGAGCAGTACTTC. Its protein product is CAISGELEQYF.

About this clone: This same CDR3 is encoded by further DNA sequences in the sample. This chain joins TRBV11-2 and TRBJ2-7; TRBD1 matches at 9 bases. The CDR3 length is 13 residues. Trimming removed 6 bases from V and 3 bases from J; junction bases left unmatched: 3. The germline gives CDR1 SGHAT, CDR2 FQNNGV. Written as DNA, the CDR3 is TGTGCCAGCAGTACAGGGGGCAGCTACGAGCAGTACTTC. Amino acid sequence: CASSTGGSYEQYF.

The genes are TRBV5-1 and TRBJ2-5; the match to TRBD2 covers 8 bases. Losses at the gene ends were 2 bases for V and 1 base for J; bases not matched to a gene: 4. CDR3 size: 15 residues. The germline V gene has CDR1 SGHRS and CDR2 YFSETQ. The CDR3 is CASSFTLAAQETQYF. For the CDR3, the DNA is TGCGCCAGCAGCTTCACACTAGCGGCCCAAGAGACCCAGTACTTC.

This chain uses TRBV6-5 with TRBJ1-5; D possibly corresponds to TRBD1 (6 bases). This CDR3 has 15 residues. Germline CDR1 is MNHEY and CDR2 is SVGAGI. Between the trimmed V and J ends, which lost 2 bases and 5 bases, there was a span of 13 bases. The CDR3: CASSYTQGSDQPQHF. CDR3 nucleotide sequence: TGTGCCAGCAGTTACACACAGGGTTCCGATCAGCCCCAGCATTTT.

The chain combines TRBV5-4 with TRBJ2-2; 15 positions match TRBD2. Trimming at V came to 5 bases and at J to 7 bases, leaving 18 bases not matched to a gene. Per germline, CDR1 SGHNT and CDR2 YYREEE (reference sequence). This CDR3 region has 20 residues. This CDR3 is CASSMGGTSGRPGGNGELFF. Here the CDR3 DNA reads TGTGCCAGCAGTATGGGGGGGACTAGCGGGAGGCCAGGTGGAAACGGGGAGCTGTTTTTT.

The chain has TRBV30 and TRBJ2-5; no reliable D call. Germline V lookup: CDR1 GTSNPN, CDR2 SVGIG (reference sequence). V was clipped by 4 bases and J by 5 bases, with 11 bases between them. The CDR3 is 12 residues long. The CDR3 here is CAWNRIGETQYF. The CDR3 bases are TGTGCCTGGAATCGTATCGGGGAGACCCAGTACTTC.

The V call is TRBV6-1, the J call TRBJ2-7; TRBD2 agrees at 7 bases. CDR1 and CDR2 from the germline V gene are MNHNS and SASEGT. The CDR3 has 14 residues. The V and J ends lost 6 bases and 4 bases, in that order; junction bases with no gene match: 9. CDR3 nucleotide sequence: TGTGCCAGCAGGAAGCGGGAAGGAGGTTACGAGCAGTACTTC. Protein sequence: CASRKREGGYEQYF.

This clone was observed many times. This sequence joins TRBV27 and TRBJ1-2; perhaps TRBD1 as D (5 bases). Germline assignment: CDR1 MNHEY and CDR2 SMNVEV (reference sequence). Between the trimmed V and J ends, which lost 3 bases and 8 bases, there was a span of 13 bases. The CDR3 runs to 13 residues. In DNA, the CDR3 is TGTGCCAGCAGTTTGAGGCAGGGTCACGGCTACACCTTC. It yields the protein CASSLRQGHGYTF.

The rearrangement joins TRBV7-9 to TRBJ2-1; a weak D match, TRBD2 (8 bases). The CDR3 spans 14 residues. V lost 5 bases to trimming and J lost 8 bases, with 16 bases between them. Germline V gives CDR1 SEHNR, CDR2 FQNEAQ (reference sequence). The DNA for the CDR3 is TGTGCCAGCAGCCCATCGGGAGGGGGCGATGAGCAGTTCTTC. Encoded protein: CASSPSGGGDEQFF.

The V and J genes are TRBV5-1 and TRBJ1-5, with D unclear. The length of the CDR3 is 15 residues. CDR1 and CDR2 from the germline V gene are SGHRS and YFSETQ. Trimming took 4 bases from V and 1 from J, leaving 12 bases between them. CDR3: CASSPEGRSNQPQHF. CDR3 bases: TGCGCCAGCAGCCCGGAGGGTAGGAGCAATCAGCCCCAGCATTTT.

Remarks on this clone: The germline gene is not matched at one end of the junction; a read error may be the cause. The chain links TRBV6-1 to TRBJ1-4, with 7 positions matching TRBD1. Per germline, CDR1 MNHNS and CDR2 SASEGT. This CDR3 is built from 15 residues. DNA of the CDR3: TGTGCCAGCGGTGAATTGACAGGGAGCTATGAAAAACTGTTTTTT. Its translation: CASGELTGSYEKLFF.

This chain links TRBV7-2 with TRBJ1-1, with 7 bases lining up with TRBD1. Germline lookup yields CDR1 SGHTA and CDR2 FQGNSA. This CDR3 is 14 amino acids long. After removal of 4 bases from V and 8 bases from J, the junction contained 10 bases not matched to a gene. The CDR3 bases are TGTGCCAGCAGCTCCCAAGGGGGCGCAGGCGAAGCTTTCTTT. This codes for CASSSQGGAGEAFF.

The sample holds many counts of this clone. Other DNA sequences in the sample encode the same CDR3. The V gene is TRBV29-1, the J gene TRBJ2-7, with D tentatively TRBD1 (5 bases). V was cut by 3 bases and J by 5 bases, with 17 bases left in between. CDR3 length equals 14 residues. Germline CDR1 SQVTM, CDR2 ANQGSEA. The CDR3 DNA follows: TGCAGCGTTGACAGGGCTTTGAGCGTGGACGAGCAGTACTTC. It encodes CSVDRALSVDEQYF.

The chain carries TRBV5-4 and TRBJ1-2, with 7 bases aligning to TRBD1. The CDR3 length is 11 residues. With V trimmed by 4 bases and J by 13 bases, 7 bases remained unmatched. From germline, CDR1 is SGHNT and CDR2 YYREEE (reference sequence). CDR3 nucleotide sequence: TGTGCCAGCAGCGCGAGGGACAGTTTCACCTTC. It specifies CASSARDSFTF.